The clone carrying this TCR beta chain was counted only a few times. The repertoire was sequenced with immunoSEQ multiplex PCR; TCRdb's copy has only in-frame clones and lacks some. The sample shows nearly 7,500 clones, under 80% of them seen only once. Over chemoradiotherapy, repertoires were sampled more than once. The CDR3 is 15 residues long. Trimming removed 5 bases at V and 6 bases at J, with 19 bases between. Germline V gene lookup returns CDR1 LNHDA and CDR2 SQIVND (reference sequence). This sample was taken from a study of chemoradiotherapy in HPV16-positive cancers. The chain recombines TRBV19 with TRBJ1-1; D remains unclear. Material: tumor tissue, obtained from a patient who underwent chemoradiotherapy. The source is a human donor with HPV-associated anogenital cancer. CDR3 sequence reads: CASSWAAALPPEAFF. The CDR3 region has the DNA TGTGCCAGTAGTTGGGCAGCCGCACTCCCCCCTGAAGCTTTCTTT.